This TCR beta chain is from a study of blood T cell repertoires in COVID-19. The germline CDR1 and CDR2 sequences are PRHDT and FYEKMQ (reference sequence). Trimming cost V 7 bases and J 4 bases, with 16 bases left between them. CDR3 length: 15 amino acids. Two consecutive negative NP/OP PCR tests, clearance, or resolved symptoms defined Cohort 3 recovery. The table came from immunoSEQ multiplex PCR; TCRdb's copy has only in-frame clones and leaves some out. The table has approximately 400,000 clones, about 87% seen once. The J gene is TRBJ2-2, the V gene TRBV13, with TRBD1 as a possible D gene (8 bases). Sequencing was carried out using PBMCs or T cells enriched from blood (not recorded which). This clonotype originated in a man aged 25 to 40 who had recovered from COVID-19. CDR3 DNA: TGTGCCAGCACCGGCACAGGGGGGGGCACCGGGGAGCTGTTTTTT. It yields the protein CASTGTGGGTGELFF.